The entry that follows covers one T cell receptor beta chain sequence. The source of the sample is a study of control samples from healthy donors and cancer patients. V was shortened by 2 bases and J by 5 bases, with 14 bases between the two germline ends. This CDR3 is built from 15 residues. Looked up from germline, CDR1 is SGDLS and CDR2 is YYNGEE. The protocol was immunoSEQ multiplex PCR, while the TCRdb copy is restricted to in-frame clones and leaves out a portion. The profile shows about 180,000 clones, approximately 94% of them singletons. The sample was blood. The chain combines TRBV9 with TRBJ1-5; a weak D match, TRBD1 (6 bases). The TCR sequence derives from a woman aged 18-29 years in good health. In DNA form, the CDR3 reads TGTGCCAGCAGCGTGGGGGCAGGAAATGATCAGCCCCAGCATTTT. Protein: CASSVGAGNDQPQHF.